This T cell receptor (beta chain) was obtained from a study of T cells in women clearing cervical HPV infection (dated by TCRdb to the late 2010s). In the study overall: The cases were some 27 women with histologically confirmed HPV16-related CIN3 or worse, and 2 of these cases were invasive cancers. The 20 to 25 controls were women who cleared a single incident HPV16 infection within 12 months without developing precancer or cancer. Case blood was taken at the visit when the lesion was first identified, whereas control blood was taken when infection was no longer detected. For cases, a median interval of about 150 days, with an interquartile range of 90 to 200 days, was observed between lesion detection and blood sampling. HLA typing was available for only a few women, so HLA type could not be excluded as a confounder. The exploratory proof-of-principle case-control study was nested within the Guanacaste HPV Natural History Study in Costa Rica and compared TCR repertoires across cervical HPV16 outcomes. Cases and controls were matched on year of sample collection and on age within five years. Median age was about 35 years in cases versus approximately 37 in controls, and baseline characteristics did not differ significantly. The parent cohort enrolled roughly 9,300 women aged 18 or older in Guanacaste, Costa Rica, in 1993 to 1994 and followed the women for roughly seven years. Five blinded duplicates per group were added as quality controls, giving around 60 samples: about 50 participants and 10 replicates. Paper-wide results and their limitations: TRBV6-7 relative abundance was lower in cases than in controls (around 0.11% versus 0.16%; Bonferroni P = 0.0008). Significantly higher TCR repertoire richness was observed in CIN3+ cases than in controls across sequencing depths, whereas no difference in evenness was found. Because of the cross-sectional design, the study could not determine whether the associations came before infection or resulted from infection, and neither effector/memory subsets nor HPV-specific T cells were isolated. Random forest classifiers that combined richness and V gene abundances separated cases from controls with an estimated AUC of roughly 0.83. Because the number of T cells in each sample was unknown, differences in richness could reflect differing T-cell content rather than repertoire biology.

The immunoSEQ assay used multiplex PCR to amplify TCR beta CDR3 regions from an average of about 1,200 ng of genomic DNA per sample. To correct primer bias, the assay used a complete synthetic TCR repertoire to set an amplification baseline. The amplicons were sequenced using the Illumina platform. In the source study's methods: Sequences were error-corrected by clustering with frequency ratios and a modified nearest-neighbor algorithm and were then analyzed in the immunoSEQ Analyzer with IMGT gene definitions. At each rarefaction depth, TCR richness and evenness were averaged over 20 rarefaction repeats, and samples with fewer sequences than the depth were excluded. Relative abundances of V, D and J genes were compared between groups using Wilcoxon rank sum tests, with FDR correction applied. In the blinded duplicates, the intraclass correlation was less than 97% for TCR richness and averaged about 79% across 60 to 70 gene segments. TCRdb provides this immuneACCESS table in a form limited to in-frame rearrangements. Some clones are lacking; in checked studies, under half of them reflect an unresolved V gene, and why the rest are absent is not known. From that table come the V and J calls and clone size; the DNA was used to work out D and trimming. The table for this sample records 30,000 or so clones. The ten largest clones add up to around 6.6% of the sample.

On this clone itself: There is no known antigen for this receptor. Read coverage stops 3 residues before the CDR3 terminus; the germline J gene supplies the remainder.

V is trimmed back by 4 bases and J by 0 bases, and the junction contains 7 bases that no gene match accounts for. From the cysteine up to the phenylalanine, the CDR3 has a length of 18 residues. Sequencing covers 45 bases of the CDR3, shown here with the frame starting at base 1. CDR1 LGHNA and CDR2 YNFKEQ were looked up in the germline V gene. Every participant had a single incident cervical HPV16 infection, and women with prevalent HPV16 infections were excluded. Cervical HPV DNA was detected with MY09/MY11 PCR, and genotyping was done with dot-blot hybridization. Roughly 15 mL of heparinized blood was centrifuged, after which the buffy coat was aliquoted, frozen at -30 degrees C, and then stored at -80 degrees C. Genomic DNA was extracted from buffy coat specimens using QIAGEN kits.

Sequencing was performed on blood buffy coat. The receptor was isolated from a woman between 18 and 69 years old with a cervical HPV16 infection that either progressed to CIN3+ or cleared (not recorded which). In this chain, TRBV4-2 is recombined with TRBJ2-6, and 9 bases in between align with TRBD1. The covered CDR3 bases are TGTGCCAGCAGCCGGAGGGGGACAGGGTACTCTGGGGCCAACGTC. It is translated as CASSRRGTGYSGANV. The CDR3 as a whole reads CASSRRGTGYSGANVLTF.